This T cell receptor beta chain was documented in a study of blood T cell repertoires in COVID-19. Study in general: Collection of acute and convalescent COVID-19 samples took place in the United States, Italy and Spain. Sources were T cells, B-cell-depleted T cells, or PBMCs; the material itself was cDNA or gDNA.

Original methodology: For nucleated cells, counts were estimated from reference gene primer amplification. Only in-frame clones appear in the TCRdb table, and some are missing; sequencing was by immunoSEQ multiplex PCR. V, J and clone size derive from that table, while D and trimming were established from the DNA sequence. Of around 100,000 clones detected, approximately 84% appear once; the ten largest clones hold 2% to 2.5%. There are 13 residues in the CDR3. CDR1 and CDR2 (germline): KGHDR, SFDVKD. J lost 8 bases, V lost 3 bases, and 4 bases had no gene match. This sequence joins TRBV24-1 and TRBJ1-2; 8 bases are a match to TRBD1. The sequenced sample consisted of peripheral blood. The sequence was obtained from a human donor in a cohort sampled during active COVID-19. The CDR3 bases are TGTGCCACCAGTGATCGACAGGGGTACGGCTACACCTTC. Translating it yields CATSDRQGYGYTF.